These 11 T cell receptor beta chains were sequenced from one sample in a study of vaccination and CD4 T cells after COVID-19 (dated by TCRdb to between 2020 and 2023). These receptors' targets are unknown. The receptor library was made with PCR. These reads were obtained on an Illumina iSeq 100. DNA from cultured CD4+ T cells underwent TCR sequencing with the Oncomine TCR Beta short-read assay at the Johns Hopkins FTIC core. The public sequencing data were trimmed at Q25 with fastp and processed into clonotypes with MiXCR by TCRdb, which kept only in-frame beta chains. Under each unique CDR3 protein, matching rows form one entry showing the most common genes and DNA. The sample table records 8,000 to 9,000 distinct CDR3 sequences; around 48% of these occur just once. 15% to 20% of the sample is in the top ten clones. Interpreted using the paper, the treatment or condition label stands for: approximately nine-day PBMC culture with coronavirus spike peptide pools or control peptides (ViraFEST assay). CD4+ T cells from unexposed donors were collected before the COVID-19 pandemic (2011-2018).

The sample was CD4+ T cells from blood, cultured in vitro. The receptors originated from a human donor in good health.

This clonotype was observed a handful of times. This chain connects TRBV27 to TRBJ1-1; D is possibly TRBD1 (6 bases). V was trimmed by 0 bases and J by 1 base, leaving 12 bases between them. The CDR3 length is 16 residues. Germline lookup yields CDR1 MNHEY and CDR2 SMNVEV (reference sequence). This CDR3 is CASSLSQGVPNTEAFF. In nucleotides, the CDR3 is TGTGCCAGCAGTTTATCACAGGGAGTTCCGAACACTGAAGCTTTCTTT.

CDR3 sequence: CASSGTGPPYEQYF. CDR3 nucleotides: TGTGCCAGCAGCGGGACAGGGCCCCCCTACGAGCAGTACTTC. The gene calls are TRBV6-2 or TRBV6-3 and TRBJ2-7, with 9 bases lining up with TRBD1. The V segment lost 6 bases and the J segment 2 bases; nucleotides outside the gene matches: 5. In germline, CDR1 is MNHEY, CDR2 SVGEGT. The CDR3 is 14 amino acids.

V gene TRBV7-2 combines with J gene TRBJ1-5; 10 positions agree with TRBD1. After removal of 3 bases from V and 0 bases from J, the junction contained 2 bases not matched to a gene. Per germline, CDR1 SGHTA and CDR2 FQGNSA. The CDR3 sequence is 16 residues long. CDR3 in DNA: TGTGCCAGCAGCTTTGGACAGGGGGTTAGCAATCAGCCCCAGCATTTT. This sequence encodes CASSFGQGVSNQPQHF. Drawing the rest from reference TRBV7-2 and TRBJ1-5, the complete variable domain is GAGVSQSPSNKVTEKGKDVELRCDPISGHTALYWYRQSLGQGLEFLIYFQGNSAPDKSGLPSDRFSAERTGGSVSTLTIQRTQQEDSAVYLCASSFGQGVSNQPQHFGDGTRLSIL.

V and J are TRBV5-6 and TRBJ2-7; 7 nucleotides line up with TRBD1. This CDR3 has 12 residues. Germline V gene sequence: CDR1 SGHDT, CDR2 YYEEEE. V dropped 4 bases and J dropped 5; count of bases not matched to a gene: 3. The CDR3 bases are TGTGCCAGCAGCCTCGACAGGGACGAGCAGTACTTC. It translates to CASSLDRDEQYF.

DNA of the CDR3: TGTGCCATCAGTGGAGGACAGGGAAGGACCGGGGAGCTGTTTTTT. It codes for CAISGGQGRTGELFF. The gene calls are TRBV10-3 and TRBJ2-2; TRBD1 aligns across 8 bases. The ends lost 4 bases at V and 5 bases at J; junction bases unmatched: 6. The CDR3 is 15 amino acids. Germline values: CDR1 ENHRY, CDR2 SYGVKD.

The J gene is TRBJ2-1, the V gene TRBV20-1; the D gene is possibly TRBD2 (5 bases). The CDR3 sequence is 11 residues long. The V end was cut by 6 bases, the J end by 6 bases, with 9 bases between. CDR1 and CDR2 (germline): DFQATT, SNEGSKA (reference sequence). CDR3 bases: TGCAGTGCCAACGCGGGCAATGAGCAGTTCTTC. Its translation is CSANAGNEQFF.

The chain carries TRBV5-1 and TRBJ1-5; 7 bases map to TRBD1. This CDR3 is built from 16 residues. The germline gives CDR1 SGHRS, CDR2 YFSETQ. V was pared by 0 bases and J by 4 bases, with 7 bases of the junction left unmatched. CDR3 sequence reads: CASSLDGTEANQPQHF. The CDR3 nucleotides read TGCGCCAGCAGCTTGGACGGGACAGAAGCTAATCAGCCCCAGCATTTT.

The chain joins TRBV18 to TRBJ1-2, with D maybe TRBD1 (6 bases). CDR3 length: 16 amino acids. The V gene lost 5 bases and the J gene lost 5 bases, with 21 bases spanning the gap. Germline V gene data show CDR1 as KGHSH and CDR2 as LQKENI. In DNA, the CDR3 is TGTGCCAGCTCAACTACGACTATAACAGGGTCGTATGGCTACACCTTC. Protein product: CASSTTTITGSYGYTF.

Regarding this clonotype: Sequence at one end of the junction differs from germline and may be a read error. The V and J genes are TRBV20-1 and TRBJ2-7; maybe TRBD2 (6 bases). This CDR3 contains 16 residues. CDR1 and CDR2 from the germline V gene are DFQATT and SNEGSKA (reference sequence). The CDR3: CSARGPHGTLPFEQYF. CDR3 nucleotides: TGCAGTGCAAGAGGACCGCACGGGACTCTTCCCTTCGAGCAGTACTTC.

The chain employs TRBV20-1 and TRBJ1-2; 12 bases map to TRBD1. Germline trimming cut 2 bases from V and 3 bases from J; bases unmatched to any gene: 7. From germline, CDR1 is DFQATT and CDR2 SNEGSKA (reference sequence). CDR3 length: 16 residues. The CDR3 DNA follows: TGCAGTGCTAGATCGTCCGGGACAGGGGGCGACTATGGCTACACCTTC. Protein product: CSARSSGTGGDYGYTF.

As regards this clonotype: Likely a read error: the CDR3 ends without its conserved phenylalanine or tryptophan. The rearrangement uses TRBV15 and TRBJ1-2; D is perhaps TRBD1 (6 bases). V shed 0 bases and J shed 4 bases, with 12 bases lying between them. The CDR3 is 15 amino acids. Germline V gives CDR1 LNHNV, CDR2 YYDKDF (reference sequence). Here the CDR3 reads CATSRDTAGAYGYTL. Written as DNA, the CDR3 is TGTGCCACCAGCAGAGATACCGCAGGGGCCTATGGCTACACCCTC.